This TCR beta chain was recorded in a study of shared clonotypes between healthy human individuals. General study points: Non-shared clonotypes had lower generation probabilities than clonotypes shared by all four sorted-subset donors.

Turning to this clone: Its target is unknown.

Using immunoSEQ multiplex PCR, the repertoire was profiled, and TCRdb retains in-frame clones only, with some absent. This sample has some 2,000,000 clones; under 97% occur once, and the top ten carry over 0.1%. Adult Caucasians living in Nashville, Tennessee made up all of the donors. J lost 0 bases, V lost 0 bases, and 0 bases had no gene match. The CDR3 contains 16 residues. V usage is TRBV23-1 and J usage is TRBJ2-7, with 12 bases identical to TRBD2. TRBV23-1 counts as an open reading frame of uncertain function. The sequencing input was naive CD4+ T cells sorted from blood. Subset defined: CD45RA+ positively selected. The source is a man younger than 30 in good health. DNA for the CDR3: TGCGCCAGCAGTCAATCGACTAGCGGGAGCTCCTACGAGCAGTACTTC. This translates into CASSQSTSGSSYEQYF.